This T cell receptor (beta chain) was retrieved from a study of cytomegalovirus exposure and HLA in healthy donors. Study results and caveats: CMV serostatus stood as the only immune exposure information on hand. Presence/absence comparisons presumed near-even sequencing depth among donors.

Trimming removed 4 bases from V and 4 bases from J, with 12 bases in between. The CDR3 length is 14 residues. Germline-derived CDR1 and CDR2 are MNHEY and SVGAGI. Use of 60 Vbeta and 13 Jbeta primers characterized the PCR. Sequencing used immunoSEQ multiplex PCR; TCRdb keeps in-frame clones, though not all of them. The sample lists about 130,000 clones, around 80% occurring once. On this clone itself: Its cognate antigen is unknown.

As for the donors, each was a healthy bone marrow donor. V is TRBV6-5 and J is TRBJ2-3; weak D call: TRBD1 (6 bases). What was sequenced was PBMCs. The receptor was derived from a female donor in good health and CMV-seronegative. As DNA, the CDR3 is TGTGCCAGCAGTTTAGGGGGTGTCGCAGATACGCAGTATTTT. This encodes CASSLGGVADTQYF.